The next 5 T cell receptor beta chains were all read from a single sample in a study of Graves' ophthalmopathy and Graves' hyperthyroidism (dated by TCRdb to between 2018 and 2020). These reads were obtained on an Illumina HiSeq 2000. For repertoire sequencing, TCR beta CDR3 regions were amplified from RNA transcripts. The first round was an RT-PCR using HTBI primers with the Qiagen OneStep RT-PCR kit, and this first round was followed by a second-round multiplex PCR, then size selection and purification. The public reads were reprocessed in TCRdb via fastp at Q25 and MiXCR, keeping in-frame beta chains. Each record represents a unique CDR3 protein, reported with the most common genes and DNA among its rows. The sample table contains hundreds of thousands of distinct CDR3 sequences; only one count was recorded for approximately 22% of them. The top ten hold roughly 7.4% of the sample. The material sequenced was peripheral blood. The receptors originated from a woman in her late teens or twenties with stable Graves' hyperthyroidism. Some clones in this sample may be carry-over from other donors' samples. Donor details come from another sample of the same person, matched by shared clones.

This clonotype was counted ten times or more. The rearrangement joins TRBV6-1 to TRBJ2-7; 8 bases map to TRBD2. CDR1 and CDR2 (germline): MNHNS, SASEGT. This CDR3 comprises 13 residues. V shed 5 bases and J 9 bases; nucleotides not matched to a gene: 9. CDR3 sequence reads: CASSKGLGVAQYF. CDR3 DNA sequence: TGTGCCAGCAGTAAGGGACTAGGCGTGGCGCAGTACTTC.

This clonotype was seen once. This rearrangement joins TRBV6-5 to TRBJ1-5, with a possible D match to TRBD1 (5 bases). This CDR3 region has 15 residues. With 0 bases removed from V and 12 bases from J, the gap between germline ends came to 18 bases. Germline CDR1 reads MNHEY; CDR2 reads SVGAGI. The CDR3: CASSYSGQDFLLQHF. In DNA, the CDR3 is TGTGCCAGCAGTTACTCGGGGCAGGACTTTCTGCTCCAGCATTTT.

This clonotype was counted at least ten times. The genes are TRBV7-2 and TRBJ2-7; D not resolved. The CDR3 is made up of 11 amino acids. In germline, CDR1 is SGHTA, CDR2 FQGNSA. V dropped 5 bases and J dropped 4 bases, with 6 bases sitting between them. The CDR3: CASSEKYEQYF. The CDR3 region has the DNA TGTGCCAGCAGCGAGAAATACGAGCAGTACTTC.

In this sample, this clonotype turned up a few times. V and J are TRBV3-1 and TRBJ1-1; unclear D gene. This CDR3 spans 13 amino acids. V lost 0 bases to trimming and J lost 4 bases, with 6 bases between them. Germline V gene data show CDR1 as LGHDT and CDR2 as YNNKEL (reference sequence). The CDR3 bases are TGTGCCAGCAGCCAAGAGTTTAGCACTGAAGCTTTCTTT. It codes for CASSQEFSTEAFF.

The V gene is TRBV12-3 or TRBV12-4, the J gene TRBJ2-5, with 7 bases aligning to TRBD1. The CDR3 totals 14 residues. J gave up 4 bases and V 5 bases, and 7 bases lay outside the gene matches. The DNA of the CDR3 is TGTGCCAGCAGTCTATGGACAGGTGGAGAGACCCAGTACTTC. Translation gives CASSLWTGGETQYF.